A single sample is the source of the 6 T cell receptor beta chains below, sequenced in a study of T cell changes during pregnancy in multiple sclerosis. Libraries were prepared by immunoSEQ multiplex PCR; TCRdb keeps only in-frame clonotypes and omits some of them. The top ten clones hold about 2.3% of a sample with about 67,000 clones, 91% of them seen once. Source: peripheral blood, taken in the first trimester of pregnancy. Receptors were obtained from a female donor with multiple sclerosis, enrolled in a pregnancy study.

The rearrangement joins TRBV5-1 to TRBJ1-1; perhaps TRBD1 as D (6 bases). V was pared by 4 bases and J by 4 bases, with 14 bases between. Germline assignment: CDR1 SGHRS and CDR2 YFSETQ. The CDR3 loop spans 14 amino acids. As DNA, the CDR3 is TGCGCCAGCAGCCCCACACAGGGTAGCACTGAAGCTTTCTTT. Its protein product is CASSPTQGSTEAFF.

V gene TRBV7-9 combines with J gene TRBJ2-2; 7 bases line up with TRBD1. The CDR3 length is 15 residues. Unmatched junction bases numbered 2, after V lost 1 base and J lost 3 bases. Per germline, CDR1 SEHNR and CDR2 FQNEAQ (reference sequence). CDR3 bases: TGTGCCAGCAGCTTAGTTACAGGGGACACCGGGGAGCTGTTTTTT. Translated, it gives CASSLVTGDTGELFF.

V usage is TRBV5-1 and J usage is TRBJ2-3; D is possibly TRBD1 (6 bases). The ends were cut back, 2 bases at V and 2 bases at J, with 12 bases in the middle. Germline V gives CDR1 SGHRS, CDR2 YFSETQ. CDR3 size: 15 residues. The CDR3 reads CASSFAGAATDTQYF. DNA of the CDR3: TGCGCCAGCAGCTTCGCAGGGGCTGCCACAGATACGCAGTATTTT.

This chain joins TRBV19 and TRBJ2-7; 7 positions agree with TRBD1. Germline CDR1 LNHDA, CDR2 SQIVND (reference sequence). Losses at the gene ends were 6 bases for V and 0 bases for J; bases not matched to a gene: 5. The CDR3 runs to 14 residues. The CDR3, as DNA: TGTGCCAGTAGCGTCCGGGACAGCTCCTACGAGCAGTACTTC. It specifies CASSVRDSSYEQYF.

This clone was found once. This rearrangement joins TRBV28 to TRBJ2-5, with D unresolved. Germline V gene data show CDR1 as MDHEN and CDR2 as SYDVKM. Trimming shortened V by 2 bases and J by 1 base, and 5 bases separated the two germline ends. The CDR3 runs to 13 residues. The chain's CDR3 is CASSLVAQETQYF. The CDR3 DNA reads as TGTGCCAGCAGTTTAGTGGCCCAAGAGACCCAGTACTTC.

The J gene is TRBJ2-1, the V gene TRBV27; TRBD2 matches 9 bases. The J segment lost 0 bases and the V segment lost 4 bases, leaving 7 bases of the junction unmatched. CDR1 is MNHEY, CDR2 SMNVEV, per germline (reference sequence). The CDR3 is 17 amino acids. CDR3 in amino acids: CASSSGGGGSSYNEQFF. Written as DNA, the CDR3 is TGTGCCAGCAGTTCGGGCGGGGGGGGGAGCTCCTACAATGAGCAGTTCTTC.